One sample yielded the 8 T cell receptor beta chains listed below, sequenced in a study of control samples from healthy donors and cancer patients. Clones were read by immunoSEQ multiplex PCR, and TCRdb kept only the in-frame ones, dropping some. Here the sample spans roughly 88,000 clones, 90% to 95% being singletons. The sample comprised blood. These receptors were collected from a man aged 50 to 59 in good health.

The chain carries TRBV7-2 and TRBJ1-5; tentative D call: TRBD1 (6 bases). Germline CDR1 is SGHTA and CDR2 is FQGNSA. V dropped 4 bases and J dropped 6 bases, with 16 bases sitting between them. CDR3 length: 15 residues. CDR3 sequence reads: CASSSRGGAGQPQHF. The CDR3 DNA reads as TGTGCCAGCAGCTCCCGCGGGGGCGCAGGTCAGCCCCAGCATTTT.

In its sample, this clone was seen once. The rearrangement uses TRBV27 and TRBJ2-7; either TRBD1 or TRBD2 may fit D (6 bases each). V lost 3 bases to trimming and J lost 1 base, with 10 bases between them. This CDR3 region has 14 residues. CDR1 and CDR2 from the germline V gene are MNHEY and SMNVEV (reference sequence). The CDR3 loop reads CASSFRGESYEQYF. The DNA for the CDR3 is TGTGCCAGCAGTTTTAGGGGGGAATCCTACGAGCAGTACTTC.

This clone was seen only a few times. The chain uses TRBV19 and TRBJ1-1; D possibly corresponds to TRBD1 (5 bases). The CDR3 has 16 amino acids. CDR1 is LNHDA and CDR2 is SQIVND in the germline V gene (reference sequence). The V end was cut by 5 bases, the J end by 1 base, with 17 bases between. Written as DNA, the CDR3 is TGTGCCAGTAGTGCCGGGGTGGGGCGGGGGAACACTGAAGCTTTCTTT. It codes for CASSAGVGRGNTEAFF.

V and J are TRBV5-4 and TRBJ2-3; D is unresolved. Deletions cut 2 bases from V and 0 bases from J, with 13 bases between. The CDR3 has 16 amino acids. Germline V gene sequence: CDR1 SGHNT, CDR2 YYREEE (reference sequence). The CDR3 spells CASSLANKRSTDTQYF. CDR3 bases: TGTGCCAGCAGCTTAGCGAACAAACGAAGCACAGATACGCAGTATTTT.

V and J are TRBV6-1 and TRBJ1-1; D gene unclear. This CDR3 region has 13 residues. V gave up 1 base and J gave up 3 bases, with 6 bases separating them. Germline V gene lookup returns CDR1 MNHNS and CDR2 SASEGT. This CDR3 is CASSEGRYTEAFF. The CDR3 bases are TGTGCCAGCAGTGAAGGACGGTACACTGAAGCTTTCTTT.

CDR3 region: CASSEQRTQYF. In nucleotides, the CDR3 is TGTGCCAGCAGTGAACAGAGGACACAGTACTTC. J is TRBJ2-7 and V is TRBV6-1, with a tentative D call TRBD1 (5 bases). Germline loops: CDR1 MNHNS, CDR2 SASEGT. CDR3 length: 11 residues. Deletions cut 2 bases from V and 10 bases from J, with 9 bases between.

The rearrangement uses TRBV12-3 or TRBV12-4 and TRBJ2-3, with D possibly TRBD2 on 6 matching bases. The CDR3 sequence is 13 residues long. V was trimmed by 8 bases and J by 2 bases, leaving 11 bases between them. CDR3 residues: CASGAGPTDTQYF. The CDR3 region has the DNA TGTGCCAGCGGAGCGGGTCCCACAGATACGCAGTATTTT.

This clone has just one count. The V gene is TRBV3-1 (or the pseudogene TRBV3-2), the J gene TRBJ1-1; D not resolved. The germline gives CDR1 LGHDT, CDR2 YNNKEL (reference sequence). V was shortened by 0 bases and J by 2 bases, with 10 bases between the two germline ends. This CDR3 has 15 residues. The CDR3 DNA reads TGTGCCAGCAGCCAAGATCTACAGTTCAACACTGAAGCTTTCTTT. Encoded protein: CASSQDLQFNTEAFF.